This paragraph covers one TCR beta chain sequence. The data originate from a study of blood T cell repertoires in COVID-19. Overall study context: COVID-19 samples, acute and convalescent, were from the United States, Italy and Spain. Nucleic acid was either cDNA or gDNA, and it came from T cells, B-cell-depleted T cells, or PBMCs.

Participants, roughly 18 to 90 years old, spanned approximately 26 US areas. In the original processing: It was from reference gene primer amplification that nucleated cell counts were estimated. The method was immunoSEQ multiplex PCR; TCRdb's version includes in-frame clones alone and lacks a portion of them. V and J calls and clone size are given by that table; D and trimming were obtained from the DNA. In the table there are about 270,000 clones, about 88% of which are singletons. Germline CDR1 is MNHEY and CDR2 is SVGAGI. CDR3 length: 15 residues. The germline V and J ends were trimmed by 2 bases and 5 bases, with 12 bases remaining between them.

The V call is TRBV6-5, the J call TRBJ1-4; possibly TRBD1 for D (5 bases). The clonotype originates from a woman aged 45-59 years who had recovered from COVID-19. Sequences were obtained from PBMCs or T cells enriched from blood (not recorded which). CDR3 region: CASSYNAGRNEKLFF. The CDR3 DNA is TGTGCCAGCAGTTACAACGCGGGGCGAAATGAAAAACTGTTTTTT.